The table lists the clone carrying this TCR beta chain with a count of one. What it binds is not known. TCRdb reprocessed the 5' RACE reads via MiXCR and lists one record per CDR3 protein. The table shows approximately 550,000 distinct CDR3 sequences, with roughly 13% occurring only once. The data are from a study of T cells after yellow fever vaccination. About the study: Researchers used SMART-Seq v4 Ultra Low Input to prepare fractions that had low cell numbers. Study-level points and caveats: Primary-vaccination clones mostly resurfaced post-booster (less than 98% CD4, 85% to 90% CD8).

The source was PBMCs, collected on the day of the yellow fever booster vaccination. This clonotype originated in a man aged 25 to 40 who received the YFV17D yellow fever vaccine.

CDR3 nucleotide sequence: TGTGCCAGCAGCCAATGGTCAGGGGGCAACGAGCAGTACTTC. It specifies CASSQWSGGNEQYF. The rearrangement links TRBV14 to TRBJ2-7, with TRBD1 identical over 8 bases. Germline trimming cut 2 bases from V and 5 bases from J; bases unmatched to any gene: 5. Germline lookup yields CDR1 SGHDN and CDR2 FVKESK. The CDR3 runs to 14 residues. Looking up the rest from reference TRBV14 and TRBJ2-7 gives the full variable domain: EAGVTQFPSHSVIEKGQTVTLRCDPISGHDNLYWYRRVMGKEIKFLLHFVKESKQDESGMPNNRFLAERTGGTYSTLKVQPAELEDSGVYFCASSQWSGGNEQYFGPGTRLTVT.